The 3 T cell receptor beta chains reported below all come from one sample, sequenced in a study of T cells after yellow fever vaccination. TCRdb ran MiXCR on the 5' RACE reads and lists one entry per CDR3 protein. The sample contains over 70,000 distinct CDR3 sequences, 7.7% of which appear only once. The sample consisted of CD8+ T cells sorted from PBMCs, taken on the day of the yellow fever booster vaccination. These receptors originate from a man between 25 and 39 years old who received the YFV17D yellow fever vaccine.

In this sample, this clonotype turned up many times. The chain carries TRBV6-2 or TRBV6-3 and TRBJ2-7; 7 bases map to TRBD2. CDR1 MNHEY and CDR2 SVGEGT come from the germline V gene. CDR3 length: 16 residues. With 1 base clipped from V and 0 bases from J, the junction kept 6 bases outside the gene matches. CDR3 in DNA: TGTGCCAGCAGTTACTTTTCTAGCGGACCCTCCTACGAGCAGTACTTC. Translating it yields CASSYFSSGPSYEQYF.

This clonotype was seen at least ten times. One junction end disagrees with the germline gene, perhaps due to a read error. The chain carries TRBV6-4 and TRBJ2-1; 7 bases map to TRBD2. Germline loops: CDR1 MRHNA, CDR2 SNTAGT. The CDR3 extends over 13 amino acids. The CDR3 reads CASSEGTTSDATF. The CDR3 DNA sequence: TGTGCCAGCAGTGAAGGTACCACTAGCGATGCCACCTTC.

This clonotype was seen a handful of times. V and J are TRBV30 and TRBJ2-6; 7 bases align to TRBD1. J was trimmed by 2 bases and V by 2 bases; bases with no gene match: 0. Germline CDR1 and CDR2: GTSNPN and SVGIG (reference sequence). The CDR3 totals 14 residues. For the CDR3, the DNA is TGTGCCTGGAGTCAGGGGGCTGGGGCCAACGTCCTGACTTTC. Amino acid sequence: CAWSQGAGANVLTF.